Listed below are T cell receptor beta chains from one sample, sequenced in a study of blood T cell repertoires in COVID-19. TCRdb's copy holds only in-frame clones and misses some; the assay was immunoSEQ multiplex PCR. The sample holds roughly 200,000 clones, 84% seen once. Sequencing used peripheral blood. These receptors came from a human donor in a cohort sampled during active COVID-19. Each CDR3 is given with its conserved first and last residue. D genes are given only for firm matches. Clone sizes are given selectively: once, few, many, or a class where the clone is expanded.

j_gene: TRBJ2-1; d_gene: TRBD2; abundance: .; v_gene: TRBV7-9; CDR3aa: CASSGPGTSGAVPREQFF; CDR3nt: TGTGCCAGCAGCGGCCCCGGGACTAGCGGAGCCGTTCCCCGTGAGCAGTTCTTC
j_gene: TRBJ1-1; d_gene: .; abundance: .; v_gene: TRBV27; CDR3aa: CASRAGGAWNTEAFF; CDR3nt: TGTGCCAGCCGGGCGGGAGGGGCTTGGAACACTGAAGCTTTCTTT
j_gene: TRBJ2-7; d_gene: TRBD1; abundance: .; v_gene: TRBV18; CDR3aa: CASSPGAPNRGIHEQYF; CDR3nt: TGTGCCAGCTCACCGGGAGCCCCTAACAGGGGGATCCACGAGCAGTACTTC
j_gene: TRBJ2-5; d_gene: TRBD1; abundance: .; v_gene: TRBV6-5; CDR3aa: CASRMDRVETQYF; CDR3nt: TGTGCCAGCAGGATGGACAGGGTAGAGACCCAGTACTTC
j_gene: TRBJ2-3; d_gene: .; abundance: .; v_gene: TRBV7-2; CDR3aa: CASSLDRVNADTQYF; CDR3nt: TGTGCCAGCAGCTTAGATCGCGTCAATGCAGATACGCAGTATTTT
j_gene: TRBJ1-5; d_gene: .; abundance: .; v_gene: TRBV18; CDR3aa: CASSPGASNQPQHF; CDR3nt: TGTGCCAGCTCACCCGGTGCGAGCAATCAGCCCCAGCATTTT
j_gene: TRBJ2-1; d_gene: TRBD1; abundance: .; v_gene: TRBV4-1; CDR3aa: CASSRKTGAGDNEQFF; CDR3nt: TGCGCCAGCAGCCGAAAGACAGGGGCTGGGGACAATGAGCAGTTCTTC
j_gene: TRBJ2-6; d_gene: TRBD1; abundance: .; v_gene: TRBV19; CDR3aa: CASSAQGFSTGANVLTF; CDR3nt: TGTGCCAGTAGTGCACAGGGGTTTAGTACTGGGGCCAACGTCCTGACTTTC
j_gene: TRBJ2-7; d_gene: TRBD1; abundance: .; v_gene: TRBV13; CDR3aa: CASSRDRVDEQYF; CDR3nt: TGTGCCAGCAGCCGGGACAGGGTCGACGAGCAGTACTTC
j_gene: TRBJ1-2; d_gene: TRBD1; abundance: .; v_gene: TRBV6-5; CDR3aa: CASSYGQGRYGYTF; CDR3nt: TGTGCCAGCAGTTACGGACAGGGTCGCTATGGCTACACCTTC
j_gene: TRBJ2-7; d_gene: TRBD2; abundance: .; v_gene: TRBV27; CDR3aa: CASSGSGTRSSYEQYF; CDR3nt: TGTGCCAGCAGTGGGTCCGGGACTAGGAGCTCCTACGAGCAGTACTTC
j_gene: TRBJ1-2; d_gene: TRBD1; abundance: .; v_gene: TRBV6-5; CDR3aa: CASSTTGIYGGYTF; CDR3nt: TGTGCCAGCAGTACGACAGGGATCTATGGAGGCTACACCTTC
j_gene: TRBJ2-7; d_gene: .; abundance: .; v_gene: TRBV7-2; CDR3aa: CASSLGPGASSYEQYF; CDR3nt: TGTGCCAGCAGCTTAGGCCCAGGGGCGAGCTCCTACGAGCAGTACTTC
j_gene: TRBJ2-1; d_gene: TRBD2; abundance: .; v_gene: TRBV4-2; CDR3aa: CASSPRGTRVTSSYNEQFF; CDR3nt: TGTGCCAGCAGCCCTCGTGGGACTAGAGTTACGAGCTCCTACAATGAGCAGTTCTTC
j_gene: TRBJ2-7; d_gene: .; abundance: .; v_gene: TRBV2; CDR3aa: CASSTKPNLAYEQYF; CDR3nt: TGTGCCAGCAGCACAAAGCCCAACCTAGCCTACGAGCAGTACTTC
j_gene: TRBJ1-6; d_gene: TRBD1; abundance: .; v_gene: TRBV19; CDR3aa: CASTSGTANSPLHF; CDR3nt: TGTGCCAGTACTTCCGGGACAGCGAATTCACCCCTCCACTTT
j_gene: TRBJ2-1; d_gene: TRBD2; abundance: .; v_gene: TRBV19; CDR3aa: CASSTGTSGSSYNEQFF; CDR3nt: TGTGCCAGTAGTACTGGGACTAGCGGGAGCTCCTACAATGAGCAGTTCTTC
j_gene: TRBJ2-6; d_gene: .; abundance: .; v_gene: TRBV20-1; CDR3aa: CSASPGLNSGANVLTF; CDR3nt: TGCAGTGCTAGTCCAGGACTCAACTCTGGGGCCAACGTCCTGACTTTC
j_gene: TRBJ1-4; d_gene: .; abundance: .; v_gene: TRBV2; CDR3aa: CASSRIPTSTTNEKLFF; CDR3nt: TGTGCCAGCAGTCGTATTCCCACGAGCACAACTAATGAAAAACTGTTTTTT
j_gene: TRBJ2-5; d_gene: TRBD1; abundance: .; v_gene: TRBV15; CDR3aa: CATSVDRGRETQYF; CDR3nt: TGTGCCACCAGTGTCGACAGGGGCAGGGAGACCCAGTACTTC
j_gene: TRBJ2-1; d_gene: TRBD1; abundance: .; v_gene: TRBV7-2; CDR3aa: CASSLASTGVFNEQFF; CDR3nt: TGTGCCAGCAGCTTAGCTTCGACAGGGGTCTTCAATGAGCAGTTCTTC
j_gene: TRBJ2-7; d_gene: TRBD2; abundance: few; v_gene: TRBV28; CDR3aa: CASSSPSGRLYEQYF; CDR3nt: TGTGCCAGCAGTTCCCCCAGCGGGAGGCTCTACGAGCAGTACTTC
j_gene: TRBJ2-1; d_gene: TRBD1; abundance: many; v_gene: TRBV5-4; CDR3aa: CASSWPGQNINEQFF; CDR3nt: TGTGCCAGCAGCTGGCCGGGACAGAATATCAATGAGCAGTTCTTC
j_gene: TRBJ2-5; d_gene: TRBD2; abundance: .; v_gene: TRBV7-9; CDR3aa: CASSFGRAEETQYF; CDR3nt: TGTGCCAGCAGCTTCGGGAGGGCCGAGGAGACCCAGTACTTC
j_gene: TRBJ1-6; d_gene: TRBD1; abundance: .; v_gene: TRBV3-1/TRBV3-2; CDR3aa: CASSPGQRNSPLHF; CDR3nt: TGTGCCAGCAGCCCGGGACAGCGGAATTCACCCCTCCACTTT
j_gene: TRBJ1-2; d_gene: .; abundance: .; v_gene: TRBV11-2; CDR3aa: CASSLLSDRIDGYTF; CDR3nt: TGTGCCAGCAGCTTATTGAGCGACAGGATCGATGGCTACACCTTC
j_gene: TRBJ2-5; d_gene: TRBD2; abundance: once; v_gene: TRBV11-2; CDR3aa: CASSRTRGQETQYF; CDR3nt: TGTGCCAGCAGCCGGACTAGGGGCCAAGAGACCCAGTACTTC
j_gene: TRBJ2-7; d_gene: .; abundance: .; v_gene: TRBV20-1; CDR3aa: CSAIQSYEQYF; CDR3nt: TGCAGTGCTATACAGAGCTACGAGCAGTACTTC
j_gene: TRBJ2-1; d_gene: TRBD1; abundance: .; v_gene: TRBV27; CDR3aa: CASSLGTGSPEQFF; CDR3nt: TGTGCCAGCAGTTTAGGGACAGGGTCACCTGAGCAGTTCTTC
j_gene: TRBJ1-2; d_gene: TRBD1; abundance: few; v_gene: TRBV28; CDR3aa: CASSPDRGGYTF; CDR3nt: TGTGCCAGCAGTCCTGACAGGGGTGGCTACACCTTC
j_gene: TRBJ1-5; d_gene: TRBD1; abundance: .; v_gene: TRBV28; CDR3aa: CASSLRTGVSNQPQHF; CDR3nt: TGTGCCAGCAGTTTACGAACAGGGGTTAGCAATCAGCCCCAGCATTTT
j_gene: TRBJ1-1; d_gene: TRBD1; abundance: many; v_gene: TRBV11-2; CDR3aa: CASRHPQGNAFF; CDR3nt: TGTGCCAGCAGACATCCACAGGGGAATGCTTTCTTT
j_gene: TRBJ2-7; d_gene: .; abundance: .; v_gene: TRBV19; CDR3aa: CASKIRGHGLARPYEQYF; CDR3nt: TGTGCCAGTAAAATCAGGGGGCATGGACTAGCGAGGCCGTACGAGCAGTACTTC
j_gene: TRBJ1-1; d_gene: .; abundance: .; v_gene: TRBV24-1; CDR3aa: CATANRGGTEAFF; CDR3nt: TGTGCCACCGCAAATAGAGGGGGCACTGAAGCTTTCTTT
j_gene: TRBJ2-7; d_gene: .; abundance: .; v_gene: TRBV5-1; CDR3aa: CASSLYLTGDHEQYF; CDR3nt: TGCGCCAGCAGCTTGTATTTGACGGGAGACCACGAGCAGTACTTC